The 30 T cell receptor beta chains below were found in one sample sequenced in a study of PD-1 blockade in mismatch repair-deficient tumors. Time point given: approximately eleven-day in vitro stimulation with candidate neoantigen peptide 7. These receptors' antigens are unknown. Repertoires were generated with immunoSEQ multiplex PCR, while TCRdb's copy carries only in-frame clones and drops some. In the table there are under 9,500 clones, around 90% of which are singletons. Sample: cells cultured in vitro, taken from a patient treated with pembrolizumab. The receptors derive from an adult with mismatch repair-deficient cancer.

The rearrangement links TRBV10-3 to TRBJ2-7, with D possibly being TRBD1 (6 bases). The CDR3 runs to 15 residues. V dropped 6 bases and J dropped 3 bases, with 18 bases sitting between them. CDR1 ENHRY and CDR2 SYGVKD come from the germline V gene. CDR3 sequence: CAIRPPGHFVYEQYF. The CDR3 DNA reads TGTGCCATCAGGCCGCCGGGACATTTCGTCTACGAGCAGTACTTC.

CDR3 DNA sequence: TGTGCCACCAGCATCAGAGGTCGAAGTGGCTACACCTTC. Translated: CATSIRGRSGYTF. The rearrangement uses TRBV15 and TRBJ1-2; D is unresolved. Trimming removed 4 bases from V and 7 bases from J, with 13 bases in between. There are 13 residues in the CDR3. Germline CDR1 LNHNV, CDR2 YYDKDF (reference sequence).

This chain uses TRBV15 with TRBJ2-3; no firm D call. Germline loops: CDR1 LNHNV, CDR2 YYDKDF (reference sequence). This CDR3 is built from 15 residues. Trimming stripped 4 bases from V and 3 bases from J, with 14 bases between. CDR3 amino acids: CATSNGGVTTDTQYF. The CDR3 DNA follows: TGTGCCACCAGCAATGGTGGAGTGACTACAGATACGCAGTATTTT.

The chain links TRBV19 to TRBJ2-1, with a tentative D call TRBD1 (6 bases). V shed 3 bases and J shed 8 bases, with 14 bases lying between them. CDR1 and CDR2 (germline): LNHDA, SQIVND (reference sequence). The CDR3 sequence is 14 residues long. The CDR3 sequence: CASSIFTGFHEQFF. CDR3 DNA sequence: TGTGCCAGTAGTATTTTTACAGGGTTCCATGAGCAGTTCTTC.

The rearrangement links TRBV5-1 to TRBJ2-3; 9 bases map to TRBD2. There are 15 residues in the CDR3. Germline lookup yields CDR1 SGHRS and CDR2 YFSETQ. V lost 3 bases and J lost 0; bases outside the gene matches: 2. CDR3 sequence (DNA): TGCGCCAGCAGCTATACTAGCGGGAGCACAGATACGCAGTATTTT. Protein: CASSYTSGSTDTQYF. The full variable domain, rest sourced from reference TRBV5-1 and TRBJ2-3, is KAGVTQTPRYLIKTRGQQVTLSCSPISGHRSVSWYQQTPGQGLQFLFEYFSETQRNKGNFPGRFSGRQFSNSRSEMNVSTLELGDSALYLCASSYTSGSTDTQYFGPGTRLTVL.

This clone was seen only once. The chain uses TRBV29-1 and TRBJ1-3; the match to TRBD1 covers 7 bases. CDR1 and CDR2 from the germline V gene are SQVTM and ANQGSEA. This CDR3 has 13 amino acids. Germline trimming cut 6 bases from V and 2 bases from J; bases unmatched to any gene: 4. The CDR3 reads CSVRGGAGNTIYF. CDR3 nucleotide sequence: TGCAGCGTCCGAGGGGGCGCTGGAAACACCATATATTTT.

This clone appeared a few times. The V call is TRBV19, the J call TRBJ2-7, with D unclear. Trimming pared 5 bases from V and 0 bases from J, leaving 14 bases between. CDR3 size: 15 residues. The germline gives CDR1 LNHDA, CDR2 SQIVND (reference sequence). The CDR3 sequence is CASSLLPLGSYEQYF. As DNA, the CDR3 is TGTGCCAGTAGTCTTCTCCCCTTGGGCTCCTACGAGCAGTACTTC.

This clone was recorded only once. The chain employs TRBV5-4 and TRBJ2-7; 12 positions match TRBD1. The CDR3 runs 15 residues. The germline gives CDR1 SGHNT, CDR2 YYREEE (reference sequence). With 2 bases clipped from V and 7 bases from J, the junction kept 7 bases outside the gene matches. The CDR3: CASSFPGQGAREQYF. The CDR3, as DNA: TGTGCCAGCAGCTTTCCGGGACAGGGGGCGCGAGAGCAGTACTTC. Together with reference TRBV5-4 and TRBJ2-7, the CDR3 gives the full variable domain: ETGVTQSPTHLIKTRGQQVTLRCSSQSGHNTVSWYQQALGQGPQFIFQYYREEENGRGNFPPRFSGLQFPNYSSELNVNALELDDSALYLCASSFPGQGAREQYFGPGTRLTVT.

The V call is TRBV18, the J call TRBJ2-1, with 10 bases lining up with TRBD2. This CDR3 is 15 amino acids long. After removal of 0 bases from V and 6 bases from J, the junction contained 2 bases not matched to a gene. Germline loops: CDR1 KGHSH, CDR2 LQKENI. CDR3 nucleotide sequence: TGTGCCAGCTCACCACCGTCTAGCGGGAGCAATGAGCAGTTCTTC. Protein: CASSPPSSGSNEQFF.

The J gene is TRBJ2-2, the V gene TRBV27; D remains unclear. Trimming removed 5 bases from V and 7 bases from J, with 8 bases in between. In germline, CDR1 is MNHEY, CDR2 SMNVEV (reference sequence). The CDR3 length is 12 residues. The CDR3 bases are TGTGCCAGCAGTCCGCAAAACGGGGAGCTGTTTTTT. Encoded protein: CASSPQNGELFF.

The CDR3 is CASSPGDRGPLYQETQYF. The CDR3 DNA follows: TGTGCCAGCAGCCCCGGGGACAGGGGCCCGTTGTACCAAGAGACCCAGTACTTC. V usage is TRBV11-3 and J usage is TRBJ2-5; 10 bases match TRBD1. CDR1 and CDR2 from the germline V gene are SGHNT and YENEEA. This CDR3 contains 18 residues. V gave up 5 bases and J gave up 0 bases; unmatched junction bases: 12.

The genes are TRBV9 and TRBJ2-1; D perhaps matches TRBD2 (6 bases). The CDR3 is 16 residues long. CDR1 is SGDLS, CDR2 YYNGEE, per germline. V lost 4 bases, J lost 4 bases, and 18 bases lay in between. In nucleotides, the CDR3 is TGTGCCAGCAGCCCCCGCCCTAGCGTGGAGTACAATGAGCAGTTCTTC. Translated: CASSPRPSVEYNEQFF.

The chain is built from TRBV4-2 and TRBJ1-1, with D tentatively TRBD1 (5 bases). Germline CDR1 reads LGHNA; CDR2 reads YNFKEQ. Trimming removed 0 bases at V and 3 bases at J, with 8 bases between. The CDR3 has 14 residues. CDR3 sequence (DNA): TGTGCCAGCAGCCAAGATATGGGGGACACTGAAGCTTTCTTT. This gives the protein CASSQDMGDTEAFF.

CDR3 in DNA: TGTGCCAGCAGTCGAAATTACCTGAGCGGGACAACAAAACACGAGCAGTACTTC. Its translation: CASSRNYLSGTTKHEQYF. The rearrangement joins TRBV28 to TRBJ2-7, with a tentative D call TRBD2 (7 bases). The CDR3 extends over 18 amino acids. Germline V gives CDR1 MDHEN, CDR2 SYDVKM. V dropped 5 bases and J dropped 5 bases, with 28 bases sitting between them. Drawing the rest from reference TRBV28 and TRBJ2-7, the complete variable domain is DVKVTQSSRYLVKRTGEKVFLECVQDMDHENMFWYRQDPGLGLRLIYFSYDVKMKEKGDIPEGYSVSREKKERFSLILESASTNQTSMYLCASSRNYLSGTTKHEQYFGPGTRLTVT.

In its sample, this clone was seen once. The rearrangement links TRBV29-1 to TRBJ1-1; D possibly corresponds to TRBD1 (5 bases). Trimming took 6 bases from V and 0 from J, leaving 11 bases between them. The CDR3 consists of 13 residues. Germline V gene sequence: CDR1 SQVTM, CDR2 ANQGSEA. CDR3 in DNA: TGCAGCGTGGTCAGGGTCATGAACACTGAAGCTTTCTTT. As protein: CSVVRVMNTEAFF.

The chain carries TRBV7-9 and TRBJ2-2; 8 positions agree with TRBD2. V lost 2 bases and J lost 7; bases outside the gene matches: 9. From germline, CDR1 is SEHNR and CDR2 FQNEAQ (reference sequence). The CDR3 runs to 16 residues. In DNA form, the CDR3 reads TGTGCCAGCAGCTTACGGAGCGGGAGATTTCACGGGGAGCTGTTTTTT. Translation gives CASSLRSGRFHGELFF.

The chain combines TRBV4-2 with TRBJ2-1; 9 nucleotides align to TRBD2. Unmatched junction bases numbered 9, after V lost 11 bases and J lost 7 bases. Germline V gene lookup returns CDR1 LGHNA and CDR2 YNFKEQ. The CDR3 totals 13 residues. DNA of the CDR3: TGTGCCGGAAGGGCTAGCGGGACTAATGAGCAGTTCTTC. Translating gives CAGRASGTNEQFF.

The chain combines TRBV28 with TRBJ2-1; a possible D gene is TRBD1 (6 bases). Germline assignment: CDR1 MDHEN and CDR2 SYDVKM. CDR3 size: 15 residues. Between the trimmed V and J ends, which lost 7 bases and 2 bases, there was a span of 15 bases. The CDR3 DNA sequence: TGTGCCAGCACCATAGGGGGTCTAACCTACAATGAGCAGTTCTTC. Its protein product is CASTIGGLTYNEQFF.

The V and J genes are TRBV27 and TRBJ2-7; D ambiguous. The germline V gene encodes CDR1 MNHEY and CDR2 SMNVEV (reference sequence). Trimming took 3 bases from V and 3 from J, leaving 9 bases between them. This CDR3 has 13 amino acids. This CDR3 reads CASSFAPIYEQYF. The DNA for the CDR3 is TGTGCCAGCAGTTTTGCACCAATCTACGAGCAGTACTTC.

The chain employs TRBV19 and TRBJ2-3; 12 bases map to TRBD2. This CDR3 is 18 amino acids long. CDR1 is LNHDA, CDR2 SQIVND, per germline (reference sequence). J gave up 0 bases and V 6 bases, and 10 bases lay outside the gene matches. The CDR3 protein is CASRRLAGAFSSTDTQYF. The CDR3 bases are TGTGCCAGTAGAAGACTAGCGGGAGCATTTTCTAGCACAGATACGCAGTATTTT. Based on the CDR3 plus reference TRBV19 and TRBJ2-3, the full variable domain is DGGITQSPKYLFRKEGQNVTLSCEQNLNHDAMYWYRQDPGQGLRLIYYSQIVNDFQKGDIAEGYSVSREKKESFPLTVTSAQKNPTAFYLCASRRLAGAFSSTDTQYFGPGTRLTVL.

This clone was observed a single time. The chain links TRBV28 to TRBJ2-7; D uncertain. This CDR3 has 12 amino acids. From germline, CDR1 is MDHEN and CDR2 SYDVKM. The germline V and J ends were trimmed by 3 bases and 0 bases, with 3 bases remaining between them. The CDR3 nucleotides are TGTGCCAGCAGTTTTATCTCCTACGAGCAGTACTTC. Its translation is CASSFISYEQYF. Filled out from reference TRBV28 and TRBJ2-7, the complete variable domain reads DVKVTQSSRYLVKRTGEKVFLECVQDMDHENMFWYRQDPGLGLRLIYFSYDVKMKEKGDIPEGYSVSREKKERFSLILESASTNQTSMYLCASSFISYEQYFGPGTRLTVT.

The chain has TRBV5-1 and TRBJ1-2; D ambiguous. Trimming removed 2 bases from V and 4 bases from J, with 12 bases in between. In germline, CDR1 is SGHRS, CDR2 YFSETQ. The CDR3 consists of 14 residues. The CDR3: CASSLRAGVYGYTF. As DNA, the CDR3 is TGCGCCAGCAGCTTAAGGGCAGGAGTCTATGGCTACACCTTC.

The CDR3 DNA reads as TGTGCCAGCAGTAAGAGCTCGGACAGGGGTACCTACGAGCAGTACTTC. This gives the protein CASSKSSDRGTYEQYF. This rearrangement joins TRBV5-4 to TRBJ2-7; TRBD1 matches 9 bases. The CDR3 sequence is 16 residues long. Germline V lookup: CDR1 SGHNT, CDR2 YYREEE (reference sequence). Germline trimming cut 5 bases from V and 2 bases from J; bases unmatched to any gene: 11.

V gene TRBV7-3 combines with J gene TRBJ2-7; D might be TRBD1 (5 bases). Germline V gives CDR1 SGHTA, CDR2 FQGTGA. The length of the CDR3 is 13 residues. Between the trimmed V and J ends, which lost 5 bases and 4 bases, there was a span of 12 bases. The CDR3 loop reads CASSNPRVYEQYF. The DNA of the CDR3 is TGTGCCAGCAGCAACCCCAGGGTTTACGAGCAGTACTTC.

The chain uses TRBV7-8 and TRBJ2-5, with 8 nucleotides matching TRBD1. TRBJ2-7 matches the DNA end more closely, so the J call is doubtful. Germline V gene sequence: CDR1 SGHVS, CDR2 FQNEAQ. This CDR3 region has 14 residues. CDR3 amino acids: CASTADRVSYEQYF. The CDR3 nucleotides read TGTGCCAGCACCGCGGACAGGGTTTCCTACGAGCAGTACTTC.

The rearrangement uses TRBV7-9 and TRBJ1-1; D is ambiguous. V was shortened by 5 bases and J by 7 bases, with 11 bases between the two germline ends. This CDR3 has 12 amino acids. Germline-derived CDR1 and CDR2 are SEHNR and FQNEAQ (reference sequence). The CDR3: CASSPPSVEAFF. The CDR3, as DNA: TGTGCCAGCAGCCCCCCTTCGGTTGAAGCTTTCTTT.

This chain uses TRBV10-3 with TRBJ2-1; D call uncertain. Germline lookup yields CDR1 ENHRY and CDR2 SYGVKD. Trimming took off 4 bases at V and 6 bases at J, with 13 bases between the two ends. The CDR3 loop spans 14 amino acids. CDR3 loop: CAISARTSGNEQFF. The CDR3, as DNA: TGTGCCATCAGTGCCCGGACCTCCGGCAATGAGCAGTTCTTC.

The V and J genes are TRBV19 and TRBJ2-5; D not certain. The germline V and J ends were trimmed by 1 base and 4 bases, with 4 bases remaining between them. Per the germline V gene, CDR1 is LNHDA and CDR2 is SQIVND (reference sequence). The CDR3 extends over 12 amino acids. The CDR3 protein is CASSIGRETQYF. The CDR3 nucleotides read TGTGCCAGTAGTATAGGTCGAGAGACCCAGTACTTC.

This chain connects TRBV13 to TRBJ2-1; D is unclear. V was cut by 5 bases and J by 7 bases, with 6 bases left in between. Germline V gene sequence: CDR1 PRHDT, CDR2 FYEKMQ (reference sequence). This CDR3 contains 11 residues. The CDR3 sequence is CASSIRNEQFF. CDR3 coding DNA: TGTGCCAGCAGCATACGGAATGAGCAGTTCTTC.

The J gene is TRBJ1-3, the V gene TRBV27; D is ambiguous. This CDR3 has 16 amino acids. CDR1 is MNHEY and CDR2 is SMNVEV in the germline V gene (reference sequence). V lost 5 bases and J 3 bases, leaving 17 bases between the germline ends. The CDR3 reads CASSQIAGNFGNTIYF. CDR3 coding DNA: TGTGCCAGCAGTCAGATCGCGGGCAATTTTGGAAACACCATATATTTT.